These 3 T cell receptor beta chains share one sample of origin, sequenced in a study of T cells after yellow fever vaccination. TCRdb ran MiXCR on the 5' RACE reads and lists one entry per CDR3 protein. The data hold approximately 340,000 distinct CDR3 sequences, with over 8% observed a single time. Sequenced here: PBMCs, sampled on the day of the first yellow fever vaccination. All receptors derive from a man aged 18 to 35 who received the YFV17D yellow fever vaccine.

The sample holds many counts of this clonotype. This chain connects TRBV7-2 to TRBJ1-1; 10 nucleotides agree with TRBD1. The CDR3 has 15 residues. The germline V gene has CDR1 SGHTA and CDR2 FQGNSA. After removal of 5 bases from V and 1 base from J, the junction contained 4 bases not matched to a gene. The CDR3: CASSPWTGGNTEAFF. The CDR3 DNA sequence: TGTGCCAGCAGCCCGTGGACAGGGGGGAACACTGAAGCTTTCTTT.

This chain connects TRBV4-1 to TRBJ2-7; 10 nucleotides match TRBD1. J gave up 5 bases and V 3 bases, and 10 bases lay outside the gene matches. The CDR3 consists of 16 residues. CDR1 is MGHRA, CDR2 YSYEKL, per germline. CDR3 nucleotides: TGCGCCAGCAGCCACGCGTCCAGGACAGGGGGGGACGAGCAGTACTTC. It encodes CASSHASRTGGDEQYF.

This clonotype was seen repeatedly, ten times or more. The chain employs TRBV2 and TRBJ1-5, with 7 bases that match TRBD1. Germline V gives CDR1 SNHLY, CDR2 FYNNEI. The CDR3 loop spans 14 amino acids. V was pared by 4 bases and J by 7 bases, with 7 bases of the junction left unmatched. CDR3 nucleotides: TGTGCCAGCAGTGGACAGGGCGTGCGGCAGCCCCAGCATTTT. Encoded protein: CASSGQGVRQPQHF.